This T cell receptor beta chain derives from a study of T cells after yellow fever vaccination. Study-wide results and limits: Primary-vaccination clones mostly resurfaced post-booster (about 96% CD4, about 87% CD8). Compared with primary, the secondary response was weaker and peaked at day 5, not 15.

Worth noting for this clonotype: Its specificity is not known.

Generation of TCR cDNA used 5'RACE template switching (which added a universal primer site and UMIs). TCRdb reprocessed the 5' RACE reads with MiXCR, giving one entry per CDR3 protein. The sample includes hundreds of thousands of distinct CDR3 sequences, under 20% of them seen just once. The clonotype comes from a man aged 18 to 30 who received the YFV17D yellow fever vaccine. Sequencing used PBMCs, obtained before the yellow fever booster vaccination.

DNA of the CDR3: TGTGCCAGCAGTTTATCGGAAGCTGGCTACACCTTC. It yields the protein CASSLSEAGYTF. The V gene is TRBV28, the J gene TRBJ1-2; D is uncertain. V lost 1 base and J lost 7, with 7 bases in between. The germline gives CDR1 MDHEN, CDR2 SYDVKM. This CDR3 is 12 amino acids long.